This TCR beta chain was sequenced for a study of blood T cell repertoires in COVID-19. Germline assignment: CDR1 MDHEN and CDR2 SYDVKM. V was trimmed by 8 bases and J by 0 bases, leaving 13 bases between them. The CDR3 extends over 15 amino acids. In the original analysis: The authors estimated nucleated cell counts from reference gene primer amplification. Generated by immunoSEQ multiplex PCR, the TCRdb table keeps only in-frame clones and is missing some. D and trimming come from the DNA, and the V and J calls and clone size come from that table. The sample gives 220,000 or so clones, over 80% of which show up once; around 0.85% is in the top ten. Everyone who took part was about 18 to 89 years old, and they came from about two dozen US areas. Assignment of participants to cohorts was predicated upon participant-reported clinical history. It was within 2 weeks before study entry that exposed participants met a COVID-19 case.

The specimen was PBMCs or T cells enriched from blood (not recorded which). This sequence was found in a middle-aged man who had been exposed to COVID-19. The V gene is TRBV28, the J gene TRBJ1-4; possible D gene TRBD1, 6 bases. For the CDR3, the DNA is TGTGCCAGCGCGGTATCAGGGGCAACTAATGAAAAACTGTTTTTT. This encodes CASAVSGATNEKLFF. The whole variable domain, filled in from reference TRBV28 and TRBJ1-4, reads DVKVTQSSRYLVKRTGEKVFLECVQDMDHENMFWYRQDPGLGLRLIYFSYDVKMKEKGDIPEGYSVSREKKERFSLILESASTNQTSMYLCASAVSGATNEKLFFGSGTQLSVL.